One and the same sample provided the 5 T cell receptor beta chains below, sequenced in a study of T cell responses to AZD1222 COVID-19 vaccine (dated by TCRdb to the early 2020s). This specimen's time point label, per the study, means: baseline before first vaccination. Receptor libraries were prepared by the immunoSEQ multiplex PCR assay. The immuneACCESS repertoire file appears here via TCRdb, limited to in-frame rearrangements. These files lack a portion of the clones; in checked studies, under half of the deficit traces to unresolved V genes, and the cause of the others is not known. Across this sample there are around 120,000 clones, with 85% to 90% seen only once. 25% to 35% of the sample is held by the ten biggest clonotypes. The sample consisted of peripheral blood, taken on day 0 of AZD1222 vaccination. All receptors come from an adult in good health.

This rearrangement joins TRBV3-1 (or the pseudogene TRBV3-2) to TRBJ1-6, with 9 nucleotides matching TRBD1. The CDR3 runs 17 residues. Trimming at V came to 0 bases and at J to 7 bases, leaving 7 bases not matched to a gene. In germline, CDR1 is LGHDT, CDR2 YNNKEL (reference sequence). As DNA, the CDR3 is TGTGCCAGCAGCCAAGAAGCACAGGGGGCACGGAATTCACCCCTCCACTTT. The encoded protein is CASSQEAQGARNSPLHF.

The rearrangement joins TRBV3-1 (or the pseudogene TRBV3-2) to TRBJ2-3, with D possibly TRBD2 on 6 matching bases. This CDR3 spans 15 amino acids. The germline V gene has CDR1 LGHDT and CDR2 YNNKEL (reference sequence). V was pared by 2 bases and J by 4 bases, with 13 bases between. This CDR3 reads CASSQNPGVSDTQYF. CDR3 DNA sequence: TGTGCCAGCAGCCAAAACCCGGGGGTATCAGATACGCAGTATTTT.

The V gene is TRBV7-9, the J gene TRBJ2-3, with D uncertain. V shed 0 bases and J shed 0 bases, with 4 bases lying between them. This CDR3 has 14 amino acids. Germline CDR1 is SEHNR and CDR2 is FQNEAQ (reference sequence). In DNA, the CDR3 is TGTGCCAGCAGCTTAGCTGGTAGCACAGATACGCAGTATTTT. It specifies CASSLAGSTDTQYF. Full variable domain (rest looked up from reference TRBV7-9 and TRBJ2-3): DTGVSQNPRHKITKRGQNVTFRCDPISEHNRLYWYRQTLGQGPEFLTYFQNEAQLEKSRLLSDRFSAERPKGSFSTLEIQRTEQGDSAMYLCASSLAGSTDTQYFGPGTRLTVL.

The J gene is TRBJ1-1, the V gene TRBV6-5; D remains ambiguous. CDR3 length: 14 residues. Trimming took off 4 bases at V and 2 bases at J, with 11 bases between the two ends. Germline CDR1 reads MNHEY; CDR2 reads SVGAGI. The CDR3 DNA is TGTGCCAGCAGTTTATGGGGAGAAAACACTGAAGCTTTCTTT. Its translation is CASSLWGENTEAFF.

The chain has TRBV3-1 (or the pseudogene TRBV3-2) and TRBJ2-6; 9 positions agree with TRBD1. The germline V gene has CDR1 LGHDT and CDR2 YNNKEL (reference sequence). Losses at the gene ends were 0 bases for V and 3 bases for J; bases not matched to a gene: 12. CDR3 length: 20 residues. The CDR3 loop reads CASSQDPGQGSFRGANVLTF. The CDR3 nucleotides are TGTGCCAGCAGCCAAGATCCAGGACAGGGGTCTTTCCGTGGGGCCAACGTCCTGACTTTC.